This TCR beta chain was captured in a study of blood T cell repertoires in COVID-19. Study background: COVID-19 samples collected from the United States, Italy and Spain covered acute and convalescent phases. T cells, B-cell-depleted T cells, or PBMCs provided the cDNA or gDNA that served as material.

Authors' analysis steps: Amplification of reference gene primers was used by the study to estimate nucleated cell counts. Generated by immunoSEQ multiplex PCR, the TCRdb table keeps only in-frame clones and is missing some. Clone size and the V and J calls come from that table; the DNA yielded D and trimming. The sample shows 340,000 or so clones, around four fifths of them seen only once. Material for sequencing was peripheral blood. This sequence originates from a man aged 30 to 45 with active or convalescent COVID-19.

CDR3 region: CASSIQGSYEQYF. CDR3 in DNA: TGTGCCAGCAGTATACAGGGGTCTTACGAGCAGTACTTC. The chain uses TRBV6-5 and TRBJ2-7; TRBD1 matches at 7 bases. V lost 5 bases to trimming and J lost 4 bases; unmatched junction nucleotides: 5. CDR1 is MNHEY and CDR2 is SVGAGI in the germline V gene. This CDR3 has 13 residues.